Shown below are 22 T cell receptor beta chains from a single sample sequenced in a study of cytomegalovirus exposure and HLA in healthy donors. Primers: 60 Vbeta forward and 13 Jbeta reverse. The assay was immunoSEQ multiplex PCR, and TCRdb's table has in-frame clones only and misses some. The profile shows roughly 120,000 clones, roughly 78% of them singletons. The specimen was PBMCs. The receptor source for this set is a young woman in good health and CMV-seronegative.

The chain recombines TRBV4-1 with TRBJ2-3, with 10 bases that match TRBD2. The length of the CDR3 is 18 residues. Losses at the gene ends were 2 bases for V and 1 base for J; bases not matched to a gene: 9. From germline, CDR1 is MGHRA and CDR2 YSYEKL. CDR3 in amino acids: CASSQSPGLAGGTDTQYF. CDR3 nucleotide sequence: TGCGCCAGCAGCCAATCCCCGGGGCTAGCGGGGGGCACAGATACGCAGTATTTT.

CDR3 sequence (DNA): TGTGCCAGCAGGGACAGGGGGGACTATGGCTACACCTTC. This gives the protein CASRDRGDYGYTF. This chain links TRBV27 with TRBJ1-2, with 10 bases identical to TRBD1. CDR3 size: 13 residues. Germline values: CDR1 MNHEY, CDR2 SMNVEV (reference sequence). V shed 6 bases and J 3 bases; nucleotides not matched to a gene: 1.

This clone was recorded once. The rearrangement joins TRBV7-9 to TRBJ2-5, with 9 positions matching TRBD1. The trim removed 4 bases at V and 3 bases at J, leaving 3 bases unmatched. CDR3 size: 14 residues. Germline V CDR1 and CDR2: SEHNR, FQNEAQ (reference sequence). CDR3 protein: CASSSQGAEETQYF. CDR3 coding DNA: TGTGCCAGCAGCTCACAGGGGGCTGAAGAGACCCAGTACTTC.

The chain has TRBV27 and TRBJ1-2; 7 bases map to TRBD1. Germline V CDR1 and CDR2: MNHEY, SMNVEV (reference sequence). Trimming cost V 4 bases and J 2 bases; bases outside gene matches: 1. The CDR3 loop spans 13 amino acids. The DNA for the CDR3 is TGTGCCAGCAGTTCGGGACAGAACTATGGCTACACCTTC. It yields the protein CASSSGQNYGYTF.

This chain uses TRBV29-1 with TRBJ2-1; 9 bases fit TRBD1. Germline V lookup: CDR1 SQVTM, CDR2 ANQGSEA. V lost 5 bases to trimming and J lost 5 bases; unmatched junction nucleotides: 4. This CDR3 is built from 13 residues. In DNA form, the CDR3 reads TGCAGCGTTAGACAGGGGGTAAACAATGAGCAGTTCTTC. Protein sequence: CSVRQGVNNEQFF.

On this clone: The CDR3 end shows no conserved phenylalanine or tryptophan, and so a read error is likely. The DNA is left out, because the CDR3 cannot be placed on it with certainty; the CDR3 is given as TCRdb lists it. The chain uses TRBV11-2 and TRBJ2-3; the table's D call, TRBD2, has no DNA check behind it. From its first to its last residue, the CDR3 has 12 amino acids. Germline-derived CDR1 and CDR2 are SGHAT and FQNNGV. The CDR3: CASSLGLAGVPI.

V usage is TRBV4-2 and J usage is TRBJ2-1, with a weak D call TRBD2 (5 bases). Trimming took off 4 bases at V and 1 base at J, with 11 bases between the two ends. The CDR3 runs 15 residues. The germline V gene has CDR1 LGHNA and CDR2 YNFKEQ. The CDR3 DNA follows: TGTGCCAGCAGCCCAACGGGGTTTTCCTACAATGAGCAGTTCTTC. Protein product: CASSPTGFSYNEQFF.

The CDR3 loop is CASSPQGQGVQPQHF. CDR3 sequence (DNA): TGTGCCAGCTCACCACAAGGACAGGGGGTTCAGCCCCAGCATTTT. This chain joins TRBV18 and TRBJ1-5; TRBD1 aligns across 10 bases. The CDR3 runs to 15 residues. V lost 1 base and J lost 6; bases outside the gene matches: 3. CDR1 KGHSH and CDR2 LQKENI come from the germline V gene.

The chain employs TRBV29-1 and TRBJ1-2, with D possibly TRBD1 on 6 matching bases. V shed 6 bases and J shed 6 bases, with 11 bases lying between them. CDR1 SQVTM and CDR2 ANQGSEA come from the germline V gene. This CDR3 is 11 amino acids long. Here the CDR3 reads CSVSRGNGYTF. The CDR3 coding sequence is TGCAGCGTCAGCAGGGGTAATGGCTACACCTTC.

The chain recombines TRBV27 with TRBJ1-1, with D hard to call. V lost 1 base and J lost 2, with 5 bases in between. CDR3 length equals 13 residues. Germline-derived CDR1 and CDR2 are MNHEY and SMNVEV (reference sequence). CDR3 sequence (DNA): TGTGCCAGCAGTTTATTGAGTAACACTGAAGCTTTCTTT. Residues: CASSLLSNTEAFF.

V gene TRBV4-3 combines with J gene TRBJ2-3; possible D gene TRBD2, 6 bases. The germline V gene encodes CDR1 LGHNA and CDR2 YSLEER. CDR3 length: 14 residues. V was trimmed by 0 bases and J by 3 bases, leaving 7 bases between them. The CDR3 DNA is TGCGCCAGCAGCCAAGATCGGGGGACAGATACGCAGTATTTT. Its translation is CASSQDRGTDTQYF.

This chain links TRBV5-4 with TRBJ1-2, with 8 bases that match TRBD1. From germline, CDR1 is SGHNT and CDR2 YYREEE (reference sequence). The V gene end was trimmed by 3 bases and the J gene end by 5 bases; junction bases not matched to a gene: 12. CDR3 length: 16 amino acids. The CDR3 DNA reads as TGTGCCAGCAGCTCGTTACAGGGGGGCGCTCGGTATGGCTACACCTTC. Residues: CASSSLQGGARYGYTF.

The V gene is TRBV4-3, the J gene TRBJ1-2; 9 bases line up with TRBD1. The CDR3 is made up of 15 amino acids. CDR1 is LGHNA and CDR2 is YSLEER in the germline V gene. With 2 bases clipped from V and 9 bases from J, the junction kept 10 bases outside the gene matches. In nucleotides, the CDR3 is TGCGCCAGCAGCCAAAACCCGGGACAGGGTCCGAGCTACACCTTC. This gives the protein CASSQNPGQGPSYTF.

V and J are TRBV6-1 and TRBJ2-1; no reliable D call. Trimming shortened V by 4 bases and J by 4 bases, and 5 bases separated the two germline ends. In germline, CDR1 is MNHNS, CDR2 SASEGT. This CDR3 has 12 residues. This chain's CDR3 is CASSALYNEQFF. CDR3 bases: TGTGCCAGCAGTGCCTTATACAATGAGCAGTTCTTC.

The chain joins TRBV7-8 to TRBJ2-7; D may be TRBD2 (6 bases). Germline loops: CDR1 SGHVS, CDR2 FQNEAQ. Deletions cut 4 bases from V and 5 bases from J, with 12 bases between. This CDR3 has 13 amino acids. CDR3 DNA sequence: TGTGCCAGCAGCTGGGACTTTGGCGACGAGCAGTACTTC. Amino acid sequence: CASSWDFGDEQYF.

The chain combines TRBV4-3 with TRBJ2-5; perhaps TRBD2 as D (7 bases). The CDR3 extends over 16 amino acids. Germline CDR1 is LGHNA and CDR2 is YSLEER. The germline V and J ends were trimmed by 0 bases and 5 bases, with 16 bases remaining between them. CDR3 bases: TGCGCCAGCAGCCAAGATTCGGGGGGCCTAGAGGAGACCCAGTACTTC. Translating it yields CASSQDSGGLEETQYF.

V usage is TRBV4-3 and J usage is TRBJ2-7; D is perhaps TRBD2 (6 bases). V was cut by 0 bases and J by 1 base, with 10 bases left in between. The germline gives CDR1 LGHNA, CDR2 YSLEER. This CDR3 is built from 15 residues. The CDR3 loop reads CASSQERRGSYEQYF. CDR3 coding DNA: TGCGCCAGCAGCCAAGAAAGGCGGGGATCCTACGAGCAGTACTTC.

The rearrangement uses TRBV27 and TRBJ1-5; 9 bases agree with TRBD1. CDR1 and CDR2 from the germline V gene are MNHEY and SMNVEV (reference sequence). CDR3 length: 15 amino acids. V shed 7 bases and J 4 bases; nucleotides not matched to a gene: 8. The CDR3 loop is CASKSGQGPNQPQHF. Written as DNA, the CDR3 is TGTGCCAGCAAATCGGGACAGGGACCTAATCAGCCCCAGCATTTT.

As DNA, the CDR3 is TGTGCCAGCAGCTTGAATAGTATAGAAAACGGGGAGCTGTTTTTT. Translating gives CASSLNSIENGELFF. The rearrangement uses TRBV5-4 and TRBJ2-2; no firm D call. The length of the CDR3 is 15 residues. The germline gives CDR1 SGHNT, CDR2 YYREEE (reference sequence). Deletions cut 1 base from V and 7 bases from J, with 14 bases between.

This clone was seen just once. Written as DNA, the CDR3 is TGTGCCAGCAGTCCCGGGTCCCAACAACCCCAGCATTTT. It yields the protein CASSPGSQQPQHF. The V call is TRBV28, the J call TRBJ1-5, with D unclear. V was pared by 5 bases and J by 10 bases, with 15 bases between. The CDR3 is 13 amino acids. Germline lookup yields CDR1 MDHEN and CDR2 SYDVKM.

The CDR3 DNA follows: TGTGCCTGGAGAGGTTTAGGACAGGGCCATCAGCCCCAGCATTTT. Translated: CAWRGLGQGHQPQHF. This chain uses TRBV30 with TRBJ1-5, with 8 bases fitting TRBD1. Germline CDR1 reads GTSNPN; CDR2 reads SVGIG (reference sequence). The V and J ends lost 3 bases and 5 bases, in that order; junction bases with no gene match: 9. The CDR3 is 15 residues long.

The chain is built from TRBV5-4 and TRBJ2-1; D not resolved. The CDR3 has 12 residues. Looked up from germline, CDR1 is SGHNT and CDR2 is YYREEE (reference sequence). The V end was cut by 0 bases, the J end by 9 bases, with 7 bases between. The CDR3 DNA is TGTGCCAGCAGCTTGGCTACGGGTGAGCAGTTCTTC. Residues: CASSLATGEQFF.